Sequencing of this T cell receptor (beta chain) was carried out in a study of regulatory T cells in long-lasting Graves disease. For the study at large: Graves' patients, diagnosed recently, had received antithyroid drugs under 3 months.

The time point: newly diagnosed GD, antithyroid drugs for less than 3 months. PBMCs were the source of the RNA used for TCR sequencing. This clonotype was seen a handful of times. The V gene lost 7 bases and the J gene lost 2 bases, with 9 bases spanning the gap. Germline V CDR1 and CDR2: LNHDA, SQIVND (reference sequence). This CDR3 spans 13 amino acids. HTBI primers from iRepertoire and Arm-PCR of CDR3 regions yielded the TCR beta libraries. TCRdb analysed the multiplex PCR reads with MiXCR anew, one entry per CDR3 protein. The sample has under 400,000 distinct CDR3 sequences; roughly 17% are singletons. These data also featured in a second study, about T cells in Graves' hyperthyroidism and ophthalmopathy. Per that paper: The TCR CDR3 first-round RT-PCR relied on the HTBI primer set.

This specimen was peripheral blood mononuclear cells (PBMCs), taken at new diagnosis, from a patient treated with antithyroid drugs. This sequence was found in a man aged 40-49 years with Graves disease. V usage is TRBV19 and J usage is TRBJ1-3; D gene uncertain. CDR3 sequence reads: CASMDPTGNTIYF. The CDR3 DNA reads TGTGCCAGTATGGACCCAACTGGAAACACCATATATTTT.